This TCR beta chain was captured by sequencing in a study of blood T cell repertoires in COVID-19. Looking at the study overall: Collection of acute and convalescent COVID-19 samples took place in the United States, Italy and Spain. From T cells, B-cell-depleted T cells, or PBMCs came the material, which was cDNA or gDNA.

The germline CDR1 and CDR2 sequences are SGHRS and YFSETQ. This CDR3 comprises 14 residues. With V trimmed by 2 bases and J by 3 bases, 3 bases remained unmatched. Source study methods: Quantification of nucleated cells was approximated via reference gene primer amplification. TCRdb keeps only in-frame clones here, not all; method: immunoSEQ multiplex PCR. V and J calls and clone size come straight from that table; D and trimming were deduced from the DNA. The sample holds some 66,000 clones, roughly 80% seen once. Material: peripheral blood. The source of this sequence is a man aged 55 to 70 with acute or convalescent COVID-19. V usage is TRBV5-1 and J usage is TRBJ1-2, with 8 bases aligning to TRBD1. The CDR3 DNA follows: TGCGCCAGCAGCTTCCAGGGGGCGGACTATGGCTACACCTTC. This gives the protein CASSFQGADYGYTF. Full variable domain (missing parts from reference TRBV5-1 and TRBJ1-2): KAGVTQTPRYLIKTRGQQVTLSCSPISGHRSVSWYQQTPGQGLQFLFEYFSETQRNKGNFPGRFSGRQFSNSRSEMNVSTLELGDSALYLCASSFQGADYGYTFGSGTRLTVV.